Below are 22 T cell receptor beta chains sequenced from a single sample in a study of OX40 agonist ivuxolimab in advanced cancers. The data were produced by immunoSEQ multiplex PCR, yet TCRdb's version contains in-frame clones alone and is incomplete. In the table there are around 79,000 clones, approximately 92% of which are singletons. Material: CD4+ or CD8+ T cells sorted from blood, obtained in a trial of the OX40 agonist ivuxolimab. The receptor set was obtained from an adult with an advanced solid tumor such as melanoma, head and neck, liver or kidney cancer.

The gene calls are TRBV7-9 and TRBJ2-7; the D gene could be TRBD1 or TRBD2 (6 bases each). Per the germline V gene, CDR1 is SEHNR and CDR2 is FQNEAQ (reference sequence). This CDR3 spans 14 amino acids. Trimming pared 4 bases from V and 2 bases from J, leaving 12 bases between. CDR3: CASSSTGATYEQYF. Here the CDR3 DNA reads TGTGCCAGCAGCTCAACGGGGGCTACCTACGAGCAGTACTTC.

The chain combines TRBV21-1 with TRBJ2-1; the table assigns TRBD2, which was not confirmed against the DNA. TRBV21-1 is a pseudogene. CDR3 length: 14 residues. The CDR3 nucleotides read TGTGCCAGCAGCAAAGGGGTAGGAGGCAATGAGCAGTTCTTC. Encoded protein: CASSKGVGGNEQFF.

The chain links TRBV9 to TRBJ2-7, with 7 positions matching TRBD1. J lost 5 bases, V lost 3 bases, and 8 bases had no gene match. Germline CDR1 SGDLS, CDR2 YYNGEE. The CDR3 spans 14 residues. The chain's CDR3 is CASSDPGQIDEQYF. In nucleotides, the CDR3 is TGTGCCAGCAGCGACCCGGGACAGATAGACGAGCAGTACTTC.

CDR3 sequence reads: CASSKRQGTQANYGYTF. The CDR3 bases are TGTGCCAGCAGCAAACGCCAAGGGACGCAAGCTAACTATGGCTACACCTTC. V and J are TRBV21-1 and TRBJ1-2. TRBV21-1 is an annotated pseudogene. The CDR3 sequence is 17 residues long.

The chain has TRBV6-5 and TRBJ2-1; 9 bases match TRBD1. Trimming cost V 5 bases and J 3 bases; bases outside gene matches: 2. The length of the CDR3 is 14 residues. Germline CDR1 is MNHEY and CDR2 is SVGAGI. The CDR3 region has the DNA TGTGCCAGCAGTCGGGACAGGGACTACAATGAGCAGTTCTTC. Translating it yields CASSRDRDYNEQFF.

The chain uses TRBV27 and TRBJ2-2; TRBD1 agrees at 8 bases. Germline lookup yields CDR1 MNHEY and CDR2 SMNVEV (reference sequence). This CDR3 is 14 amino acids long. Trimming removed 5 bases from V and 3 bases from J; junction bases left unmatched: 2. In DNA form, the CDR3 reads TGTGCCAGCAGTCAGGGACAGGACACCGGGGAGCTGTTTTTT. Its protein is CASSQGQDTGELFF.

The V and J genes are TRBV7-2 and TRBJ1-2; D is possibly TRBD1 (5 bases). CDR1 and CDR2 (germline): SGHTA, FQGNSA. V shed 3 bases and J shed 5 bases, with 13 bases lying between them. The CDR3 spans 14 residues. The CDR3 loop reads CASSFPGAGYGYTF. The CDR3, as DNA: TGTGCCAGCAGCTTTCCCGGGGCTGGTTATGGCTACACCTTC.

This rearrangement joins TRBV5-4 to TRBJ2-3; 8 positions agree with TRBD2. Germline loops: CDR1 SGHNT, CDR2 YYREEE (reference sequence). The CDR3 extends over 16 amino acids. V shed 3 bases and J 2 bases; nucleotides not matched to a gene: 8. The CDR3, as DNA: TGTGCCAGCAGCTCCTTCCCTAGCGGGCTCACAGATACGCAGTATTTT. It yields the protein CASSSFPSGLTDTQYF.

V usage is TRBV5-6 and J usage is TRBJ2-5; weak D call: TRBD1 (6 bases). Germline V lookup: CDR1 SGHDT, CDR2 YYEEEE. The V end was cut by 0 bases, the J end by 1 base, with 13 bases between. The CDR3 contains 16 residues. CDR3 sequence reads: CASSLGSGVAQETQYF. The CDR3 DNA sequence: TGTGCCAGCAGCTTGGGATCAGGGGTCGCCCAAGAGACCCAGTACTTC.

V gene TRBV9 combines with J gene TRBJ2-1, with 7 nucleotides matching TRBD2. This CDR3 region has 16 residues. With 3 bases clipped from V and 0 bases from J, the junction kept 6 bases outside the gene matches. The V gene's germline CDR1 is SGDLS and CDR2 YYNGEE. CDR3 region: CASSGAGTISYNEQFF. CDR3 in DNA: TGTGCCAGCAGCGGGGCCGGGACTATCTCCTACAATGAGCAGTTCTTC.

The chain links TRBV6-6 to TRBJ1-4; D is uncertain. There are 15 residues in the CDR3. With 3 bases removed from V and 3 bases from J, the gap between germline ends came to 11 bases. Germline CDR1 reads MNHNY; CDR2 reads SVGAGI (reference sequence). The CDR3 is CASSYMKDPNEKLFF. The CDR3 bases are TGTGCCAGCAGTTATATGAAGGACCCTAATGAAAAACTGTTTTTT.

This clone is a singleton in its sample. The chain couples TRBV27 to TRBJ1-1; D not certain. Looked up from germline, CDR1 is MNHEY and CDR2 is SMNVEV (reference sequence). The CDR3 has 12 residues. The germline V and J ends were trimmed by 8 bases and 0 bases, with 7 bases remaining between them. CDR3 loop: CASLLMNTEAFF. In DNA, the CDR3 is TGTGCCAGCCTTCTCATGAACACTGAAGCTTTCTTT.

This clone was observed a single time. The chain has TRBV20-1 and TRBJ2-5; D remains unclear. The CDR3 runs 11 residues. CDR1 and CDR2 from the germline V gene are DFQATT and SNEGSKA (reference sequence). V gave up 6 bases and J gave up 5 bases, with 10 bases separating them. The CDR3 sequence is CSARPEETQYF. The CDR3 DNA is TGCAGTGCCAGACCAGAGGAGACCCAGTACTTC.

About this clone itself: At one boundary the junction diverges from the germline segment, which might be a read error. CDR3 sequence: CASTQQGAETEAFF. The CDR3 nucleotides read TGCGCCAGCACCCAACAGGGGGCTGAAACTGAAGCTTTCTTT. This sequence joins TRBV4-3 and TRBJ1-1; 9 bases are shared with TRBD1. The germline CDR1 and CDR2 sequences are LGHNA and YSLEER. This CDR3 comprises 14 residues.

The V call is TRBV4-2, the J call TRBJ2-7, with D perhaps matching TRBD1 or TRBD2 (5 bases each). Trimming left V 0 bases short and J 5 bases short, with 17 bases between. The CDR3 length is 16 residues. Germline CDR1 LGHNA, CDR2 YNFKEQ. CDR3 loop: CASSQEPGPSSNEQYF. DNA of the CDR3: TGTGCCAGCAGCCAAGAACCGGGGCCGAGTTCAAACGAGCAGTACTTC.

The rearrangement uses TRBV5-1 and TRBJ2-3; 7 bases line up with TRBD1. The V segment lost 5 bases and the J segment 6 bases; nucleotides outside the gene matches: 0. The CDR3 is 11 residues long. CDR1 SGHRS and CDR2 YFSETQ come from the germline V gene. The CDR3: CASRDRDTQYF. In DNA, the CDR3 is TGCGCCAGCAGGGACAGGGATACGCAGTATTTT.

The V gene is TRBV9, the J gene TRBJ1-4, with D unclear. Trimming shortened V by 1 base and J by 10 bases, and 11 bases separated the two germline ends. There are 13 residues in the CDR3. Germline CDR1 and CDR2: SGDLS and YYNGEE. CDR3 residues: CASSVRARPKLFF. CDR3 DNA sequence: TGTGCCAGCAGCGTACGGGCCCGACCAAAACTGTTTTTT.

The gene calls are TRBV5-1 and TRBJ1-2; D perhaps matches TRBD1 (5 bases). Per the germline V gene, CDR1 is SGHRS and CDR2 is YFSETQ. The V gene lost 5 bases and the J gene lost 3 bases, with 11 bases spanning the gap. The length of the CDR3 is 13 residues. CDR3 DNA sequence: TGCGCCAGCAGTGACAGTCCGCACTATGGCTACACCTTC. This encodes CASSDSPHYGYTF.

This clone was observed a single time. The gene calls are TRBV5-4 and TRBJ2-3; D might be TRBD1 (5 bases). Germline values: CDR1 SGHNT, CDR2 YYREEE (reference sequence). There are 14 residues in the CDR3. V lost 1 base and J lost 0, with 6 bases in between. The CDR3 DNA reads TGTGCCAGCAGCTTGTGGGGCAGCACAGATACGCAGTATTTT. Its protein product is CASSLWGSTDTQYF.

CDR3 loop: CASSQEGWDEQYF. Written as DNA, the CDR3 is TGCGCCAGCAGCCAAGAGGGTTGGGACGAGCAGTACTTC. This sequence joins TRBV4-1 and TRBJ2-7; D remains ambiguous. Looked up from germline, CDR1 is MGHRA and CDR2 is YSYEKL. This CDR3 region has 13 residues. Deletions cut 0 bases from V and 5 bases from J, with 8 bases between.

The V call is TRBV10-3, the J call TRBJ2-3; D might be TRBD1 (6 bases). The CDR3 is 18 residues long. The germline CDR1 and CDR2 sequences are ENHRY and SYGVKD. V was pared by 1 base and J by 5 bases, with 22 bases between. CDR3 DNA sequence: TGTGCCATCAGTGAGTTGCCGCGTAAAGGACAGCAGGGAGATACGCAGTATTTT. This sequence encodes CAISELPRKGQQGDTQYF.

This chain links TRBV12-5 with TRBJ2-5, with 7 bases matching TRBD2. Trimming cost V 1 base and J 5 bases; bases outside gene matches: 1. The CDR3 contains 13 residues. Germline V gene sequence: CDR1 LGHNT, CDR2 FRNRAP. CDR3 nucleotides: TGTGCTAGTGGTTTGGGGCGGGGGGAGACCCAGTACTTC. It translates to CASGLGRGETQYF.